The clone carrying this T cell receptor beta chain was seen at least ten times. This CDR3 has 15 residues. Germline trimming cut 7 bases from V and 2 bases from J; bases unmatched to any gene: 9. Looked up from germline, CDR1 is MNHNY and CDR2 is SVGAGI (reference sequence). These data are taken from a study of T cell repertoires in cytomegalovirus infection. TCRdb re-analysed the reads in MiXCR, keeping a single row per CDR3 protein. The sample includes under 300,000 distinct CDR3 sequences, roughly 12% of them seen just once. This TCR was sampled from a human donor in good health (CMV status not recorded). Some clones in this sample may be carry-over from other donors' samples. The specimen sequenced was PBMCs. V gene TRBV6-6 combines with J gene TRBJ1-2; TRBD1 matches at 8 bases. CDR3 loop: CASKKDREKNYGYTF. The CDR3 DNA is TGTGCCAGCAAAAAGGACAGGGAGAAAAACTATGGCTACACCTTC.